The following is a T cell receptor (beta chain) sequence with its context. Its antigen specificity is not known. Base qualities are not at hand, and no much larger clone is one base apart. Ophthalmopathy patients had moderately to severely active disease, Clinical Activity Score of at least 3, NOSPECS grade of at least 4, and disease duration under 3 months. Patients with other autoimmune diseases, uncontrolled infections, pregnancy or lactation were excluded from the study. Clinical symptoms, serum thyroxine, TRAb, thyroid ultrasound and orbital computed tomography were used for diagnosis. PBMCs were isolated from 7.5 to 10 ml of fresh peripheral blood by Ficoll-Paque density gradient centrifugation. Total RNA was extracted with Trizol reagent and quality-checked on an Agilent 2100 Bioanalyzer. These data belong to a study of Graves' ophthalmopathy and Graves' hyperthyroidism listed by TCRdb under 2018. The study in broad terms: Peripheral blood samples were taken at the time of initial diagnosis, before any treatment was given. To tell Graves' ophthalmopathy apart from Graves' hyperthyroidism, and to predict which patients would progress to ophthalmopathy, the study relied on TCR beta repertoire signatures. In total, approximately 130 blood samples were TCR-sequenced: approximately 42 ophthalmopathy, 80 or so hyperthyroidism and some 17 hyperthyroidism-to-ophthalmopathy patients. To explore V-J signatures distinguishing ophthalmopathy from hyperthyroidism, a discovery set of around 100 patients (roughly 45 ophthalmopathy, 57 stable hyperthyroidism) was enrolled. The independent validation cohort included approximately 19 hyperthyroidism patients plus 17 patients who later progressed from hyperthyroidism to ophthalmopathy. In over five hyperthyroidism patients, the T-cell repertoires found in thyroid tissue were compared with those found in blood. Following sample collection, hyperthyroidism patients were given methimazole at a starting dose of 30 mg daily, and ophthalmopathy patients were given high-dose intravenous methylprednisolone.

The full study reports these points: In cross-validation, the 13-signature model distinguished ophthalmopathy from stable hyperthyroidism with 85% to 90% sensitivity and 81.08% specificity, and in the test set the corresponding values were roughly 80% and 75%. No statistical method was used to set the sample size in advance, and the investigators knew which group each participant was assigned to. In validation, the model predicted ophthalmopathy progression with less than 71% sensitivity and approximately 78% specificity; roughly 12 predicted patients were CT-confirmed with GO in a median of approximately 6.5 months. Most of the expanded thyroid clonotypes with a frequency above 0.001 were also detected in blood, and it was suggested that the thyroid immune response may be reflected by blood repertoires.

CDR3 length: 15 amino acids, cysteine to phenylalanine. The retained sequence is limited to the CDR3, 45 bases, with the frame set at the first base. From the germline V gene, CDR1 is SGHTA and CDR2 is FQGNSA. The junction shows trimming of 5 bases on V and 6 bases on J, and the gene matches do not reach 10 bases of it. TCR beta CDR3 regions were amplified from RNA transcripts for repertoire sequencing. HTBI primers and the Qiagen OneStep RT-PCR kit were used in a first-round RT-PCR, which was followed by a second-round multiplex PCR, size selection and purification. Libraries were sequenced on an Illumina HiSeq2000 using paired-end 100 bp reads. Per the source publication's procedure: SOAPnuke was used to process the reads, throwing out any read that had adapters, had uncalled bases, had a mean Phred below 15, or lacked an exact constant-primer or identifier match. High-quality paired reads were merged with COPE v1.2.5. Each unique nucleotide sequence was defined as a clonotype, and clonotypes were aligned to IMGT TRB V, D and J references with MiTCR v1.1. Analysis was restricted to V-J combinations with a frequency above 0.0001, which covered roughly 99% of repertoires. For each V-J combination, a TCR clonal expansion and chaos score was defined as the ratio of F50 clonal expansion to chaos observed in the TCRdist matrix. Welch's t-statistics and random forest were used to reduce the features to 10 to 15 V-J combinations, which were then used as input to a naive Bayes classifier. Thyroid-blood repertoire similarity was quantified with the Morisita-Horn index. In-frame beta chains were kept once TCRdb had trimmed the public reads at Q25 with fastp and called clones with MiXCR. One record per CDR3 amino acid sequence lists the most common genes and DNA. The V and J calls here are based on TCRdb, not the publication. The sample profile shows around 51,000 distinct CDR3 sequences; over 40% of them were found once. The ten largest clonotypes hold about 25% of the sample.

The sequenced sample was peripheral blood. The chain links TRBV7-2 with TRBJ2-5, with 9 bases matching TRBD2. The sequence derives from an adult man with Graves' ophthalmopathy. The DNA sequence follows: TGTGCCAGCAGCGTAGGGGCTAGCGGGATAAAGACCCAGTACTTC. Protein translation: CASSVGASGIKTQYF.